These T cell receptor beta chains were read from a single sample in a study of blood T cell repertoires in COVID-19. TCRdb's copy holds only in-frame clones and misses some; the assay was immunoSEQ multiplex PCR. The sample has around 220,000 clones; around 82% are singletons. Sequencing was done on a sample of peripheral blood. These receptors came from a woman aged 80 or over with active or convalescent COVID-19. Each CDR3 is given with its conserved first and last residue. The D gene is left open where the match is weak. The size of a clone is reported for some rows only, either as once, few or many, or as a class for expanded clones.

TRBV9	.	TRBD1	TRBJ1-4	TGTGCCAGCAGCGTAGCAGGGGGGACTAATGAAAAACTGTTTTTT	CASSVAGGTNEKLFF
TRBV6-4	.	TRBD2	TRBJ2-7	TGTGCCAGCAGCACTAGCGGGGGAAGCTACGAGCAGTACTTC	CASSTSGGSYEQYF
TRBV15	.	.	TRBJ1-4	TGTGCCACCAGCAGAGCCCCCTCGGGTCGGAATGAAAAACTGTTTTTT	CATSRAPSGRNEKLFF
TRBV9	.	TRBD1	TRBJ1-2	TGTGCCAGCAGCGTCCAGGGGGCGGGCTACACCTTC	CASSVQGAGYTF
TRBV19	.	.	TRBJ1-5	TGTGCCAGTAGTATTGGAGGGGCAAATAGCAATCAGCCCCAGCATTTT	CASSIGGANSNQPQHF
TRBV5-6	.	TRBD1	TRBJ1-6	TGTGCCAGCAGCTTGGAAAGGGGGCGTTATAATTCACCCCTCCACTTT	CASSLERGRYNSPLHF
TRBV30	once	TRBD1	TRBJ1-4	TGTGCCTGGAGTGTACAGGGGACAGGGGTCTCAAAACTGTTTTTT	CAWSVQGTGVSKLFF
TRBV5-4	.	TRBD1	TRBJ1-1	TGTGCCAGCAGCCCTGGACAGGGGGCGGTTGAAGCTTTCTTT	CASSPGQGAVEAFF
TRBV5-4	few	TRBD1	TRBJ1-2	TGTGCCAGCAGCTTGGCTGGTACAGGGGGCGATGGGGGCTACACCTTC	CASSLAGTGGDGGYTF
TRBV18	.	.	TRBJ2-1	TGTGCCAGCTCACCAGTCGGGAGCTCCTACAATGAGCAGTTCTTC	CASSPVGSSYNEQFF
TRBV5-4	few	.	TRBJ2-3	TGTGCCAGCAGCTCCAGGGGTCGCACAGATACGCAGTATTTT	CASSSRGRTDTQYF
TRBV23-1	.	TRBD2	TRBJ2-3	TGCGCCAGCAGTCAACCTTGGACTAGTCCGGATGGCACAGATACGCAGTATTTT	CASSQPWTSPDGTDTQYF
TRBV14	.	TRBD2	TRBJ2-1	TGTGCCAGCAGTTTTAACAGCGGGAACAACTACAATGAGCAGTTCTTC	CASSFNSGNNYNEQFF
TRBV5-1	.	TRBD1	TRBJ1-4	TGCGCCAGCAGCAAGGGGGCCGATAATGAAAAACTGTTTTTT	CASSKGADNEKLFF
TRBV6-1	.	.	TRBJ2-3	TGTGCCAGCAGTGAAACGGCAAAGCGGGTCACAGATACGCAGTATTTT	CASSETAKRVTDTQYF
TRBV24-1	.	TRBD1	TRBJ1-2	TGTGCCACCAGTGAACCCGGGACAGCTTATGGCTACACCTTC	CATSEPGTAYGYTF
TRBV7-2	few	.	TRBJ2-7	TGTGCCAGCAGCTTAGTCGACGAGCAGTACTTC	CASSLVDEQYF
TRBV30	.	TRBD1	TRBJ2-2	TGTGCCTGGAGTAGGGGGCCCGGGGAGCTGTTTTTT	CAWSRGPGELFF
TRBV19	.	TRBD2	TRBJ2-5	TGTGCCAGTAGTCCCGGGACTAGTCATAGAGAGACCCAGTACTTC	CASSPGTSHRETQYF
TRBV6-5	.	TRBD1	TRBJ2-1	TGTGCCAGCAGTTTAAAGCCGGGACAGGTCTACAATGAGCAGTTCTTC	CASSLKPGQVYNEQFF
TRBV29-1	.	.	TRBJ2-7	TGCAGCGTTGTGGGACATACCTACGAGCAGTACTTC	CSVVGHTYEQYF
TRBV30	.	.	TRBJ1-1	TGTGCCTGGAGTGCTAGTCCGGGTGAAGCTTTCTTT	CAWSASPGEAFF
TRBV30	once	TRBD1	TRBJ1-6	TGTGCCTGGAGTGTGTTCGGGACAGGGAATTCACCCCTCCACTTT	CAWSVFGTGNSPLHF
TRBV7-9	.	.	TRBJ1-6	TGTGCCAGCAGCCGGGGGGGCTCCTATAATTCACCCCTCCACTTT	CASSRGGSYNSPLHF
TRBV10-2	.	.	TRBJ1-5	TGCGCCAGCAGTGAGAACACAAATCAGCCCCAGCATTTT	CASSENTNQPQHF
TRBV19	.	.	TRBJ1-1	TGTGCCAGTAAACTACAGTACGGGGGCACTGAAGCTTTCTTT	CASKLQYGGTEAFF
TRBV10-3	once	TRBD1	TRBJ1-1	TGTGCCAACAGGGACAGGGAGTACACTGAAGCTTTCTTT	CANRDREYTEAFF
TRBV9	.	.	TRBJ2-1	TGTGCCAGCAGCGTGGGGAGCTCCTACAATGAGCAGTTCTTC	CASSVGSSYNEQFF
TRBV3-1/TRBV3-2	.	.	TRBJ1-3	TGTGCCAGCAGCCAAGACAGCTCTGGAAACACCATATATTTT	CASSQDSSGNTIYF
TRBV7-8	.	.	TRBJ1-5	TGTGCCAGCAGCCAGCGGAGGGTCGCTCAGCCCCAGCATTTT	CASSQRRVAQPQHF
TRBV3-1/TRBV3-2	.	TRBD2	TRBJ2-2	TGTGCCAGCAGCCGTCTAGCGGGCACCGGGGAGCTGTTTTTT	CASSRLAGTGELFF
TRBV18	.	TRBD1	TRBJ1-4	TGTGCCAGCTCACGGACGCCAGGGACAGTTAATGAAAAACTGTTTTTT	CASSRTPGTVNEKLFF
TRBV5-1	.	TRBD1	TRBJ1-4	TGCGCCAGCAGCTTAGGGACAGGGGGCAGTATGTCGACTAATGAAAAACTGTTTTTT	CASSLGTGGSMSTNEKLFF
TRBV5-1	.	.	TRBJ2-2	TGCGCCAGCAGGCGGTCCACTAGCAGCTCGAACACCGGGGAGCTGTTTTTT	CASRRSTSSSNTGELFF
TRBV28	.	.	TRBJ2-5	TGTGCCAGCACCCGACTTTTGGGGGCGCCTGAGACCCAGTACTTC	CASTRLLGAPETQYF
TRBV4-1	.	.	TRBJ2-7	TGCGCCAGCAGCCACAATAGGGGTTCCTCCTACGAGCAGTACTTC	CASSHNRGSSYEQYF
TRBV6-5	.	.	TRBJ2-3	TGTGCCAGCAGTTCGTCCAGTAAAATAAGCACAGATACGCAGTATTTT	CASSSSSKISTDTQYF
TRBV5-3	.	.	TRBJ1-2	TGTGCCAGAAGTCCCACGGAGGCTAACTATGGCTACACCTTC	CARSPTEANYGYTF
TRBV29-1	.	TRBD1	TRBJ2-1	TGCAGCGTGGATGACAGGGGACAATACAATGAGCAGTTCTTC	CSVDDRGQYNEQFF
TRBV19	.	TRBD1	TRBJ2-1	TGTGCCAGTAGTGCCCGGGACAGGGAGAGCAATGAGCAGTTCTTC	CASSARDRESNEQFF
TRBV7-9	few	.	TRBJ1-5	TGTGCCAGCAGCTTAACGGTGTTTCAGCCCCAGCATTTT	CASSLTVFQPQHF
TRBV6-5	.	.	TRBJ2-2	TGTGCCAGCAGTTACTCGGGAGGTGGCACCGGGGAGCTGTTTTTT	CASSYSGGGTGELFF
TRBV5-4	.	TRBD1	TRBJ2-7	TGTGCCAGCAGCTTTGGGAGGACAGGGACCGACGAGCAGTACTTC	CASSFGRTGTDEQYF
TRBV2	.	.	TRBJ1-2	TGTGCCAGCATCCGGGATAGTTATAACTATGGCTACACCTTC	CASIRDSYNYGYTF
TRBV11-2	.	.	TRBJ2-1	TGTGCCAGCAGTCTTCTAAGGACTTTGGGCAATGAGCAGTTCTTC	CASSLLRTLGNEQFF
TRBV19	once	TRBD1	TRBJ1-1	TGTGCCAGTAGTAAGACAGGGTTCGACACTGAAGCTTTCTTT	CASSKTGFDTEAFF
TRBV3-1/TRBV3-2	.	TRBD1	TRBJ1-1	TGTGCCAGCAGCCCCGGGACAGTAAACACTGAAGCTTTCTTT	CASSPGTVNTEAFF
TRBV6-5	.	TRBD1	TRBJ1-1	TGTGCCAGCAGAGCGCTCCGGGACAGTCCTGAAGCTTTCTTT	CASRALRDSPEAFF
TRBV19	.	TRBD1	TRBJ1-2	TGTGCCAGTAGTGGGGACAGGGCCTATGGCTACACCTTC	CASSGDRAYGYTF
TRBV6-5	.	.	TRBJ2-6	TGTGCCAGCAGCCTGGGGGCGACTGGGGCCAACGTCCTGACTTTC	CASSLGATGANVLTF
TRBV28	.	.	TRBJ1-1	TGTGCCAGCAGTTTAAGGGGAGGAAACACTGAAGCTTTCTTT	CASSLRGGNTEAFF
TRBV6-1	.	TRBD1	TRBJ2-5	TGTGCCAGCAGTGAAATGGGACAGGGAAGAGAGACCCAGTACTTC	CASSEMGQGRETQYF
TRBV6-5	.	TRBD1	TRBJ1-2	TGTGCCAGCAAACAGGGGGCGGACTATGGCTACACCTTC	CASKQGADYGYTF
TRBV5-4	.	.	TRBJ1-1	TGTGCCAGCAGCCAAACGGGACTTAACACTGAAGCTTTCTTT	CASSQTGLNTEAFF
TRBV4-1	.	.	TRBJ1-3	TGCGCCAGCAGCCTTTCACAGGGTCCTGGAAACACCATATATTTT	CASSLSQGPGNTIYF
TRBV6-5	.	.	TRBJ2-5	TGTGCCAGCAGTAACCGACAGGAGACCCAGTACTTC	CASSNRQETQYF
TRBV28	.	TRBD2	TRBJ2-4	TGTGCCAGCAGCCCTAGCGGGCGTAAAAACATTCAGTACTTC	CASSPSGRKNIQYF
TRBV27	few	.	TRBJ1-2	TGTGCCAGCAGTTTATCGCGGGGGGGCGCGGATGGCTACACCTTC	CASSLSRGGADGYTF
TRBV12-3/TRBV12-4	.	TRBD1	TRBJ1-1	TGTGCCAGCAGTTTCGGACAGGTTCCTGAAGCTTTCTTT	CASSFGQVPEAFF
TRBV7-2	few	.	TRBJ2-3	TGTGCCAGCAGCCCTCTTGCCCACTCGGGGGGCACAGATACGCAGTATTTT	CASSPLAHSGGTDTQYF